Presented here are 20 T cell receptor beta chains from one specimen sequenced in a study of blood T cell repertoires in COVID-19. Measured with immunoSEQ multiplex PCR; TCRdb has only the in-frame clones, and not every one. Of tens of thousands of clones in the sample, almost 80% were seen once. The sequenced sample consisted of peripheral blood. These receptors came from a woman aged 55-75 years with acute or convalescent COVID-19.

This clone was seen a handful of times. The chain combines TRBV7-9 with TRBJ2-5, with TRBD1 matching 9 bases. The CDR3 runs 15 residues. CDR1 SEHNR and CDR2 FQNEAQ come from the germline V gene (reference sequence). Losses at the gene ends were 2 bases for V and 6 bases for J; bases not matched to a gene: 7. CDR3 in amino acids: CASSLTGGAWKTQYF. The CDR3 region has the DNA TGTGCCAGCAGCTTAACAGGGGGCGCTTGGAAGACCCAGTACTTC. The whole variable domain, filled in from reference TRBV7-9 and TRBJ2-5, reads DTGVSQNPRHKITKRGQNVTFRCDPISEHNRLYWYRQTLGQGPEFLTYFQNEAQLEKSRLLSDRFSAERPKGSFSTLEIQRTEQGDSAMYLCASSLTGGAWKTQYFGPGTRLLVL.

The chain recombines TRBV5-5 with TRBJ2-1, with 9 bases lining up with TRBD1. The CDR3 covers 15 residues. CDR1 and CDR2 from the germline V gene are SGHKS and YYEKEE (reference sequence). V shed 3 bases and J 9 bases; nucleotides not matched to a gene: 10. The CDR3 sequence is CASSSRDRVVSEQFF. CDR3 sequence (DNA): TGTGCCAGCAGCTCCCGGGACAGGGTTGTGAGTGAGCAGTTCTTC.

This clone was seen a handful of times. The J gene is TRBJ1-6, the V gene TRBV30; 10 nucleotides align to TRBD1. V gave up 2 bases and J gave up 7 bases; unmatched junction bases: 2. Germline V gives CDR1 GTSNPN, CDR2 SVGIG (reference sequence). The CDR3 runs 14 residues. CDR3 protein: CAWSSGQGNSPLHF. The CDR3 DNA follows: TGTGCCTGGAGTTCGGGACAGGGGAATTCACCCCTCCACTTT.

This chain links TRBV5-1 with TRBJ1-1; 11 bases map to TRBD1. CDR1 is SGHRS and CDR2 is YFSETQ in the germline V gene. The CDR3 totals 17 residues. V dropped 3 bases and J dropped 1; count of bases not matched to a gene: 8. CDR3 sequence (DNA): TGCGCCAGCAGCTCCGGGACAGGGGGGTCGGCGAACACTGAAGCTTTCTTT. Protein: CASSSGTGGSANTEAFF.

This clone was counted a few times. The chain employs TRBV5-6 and TRBJ2-3; 11 nucleotides match TRBD2. This CDR3 comprises 14 residues. Trimming took 1 base from V and 7 from J; bases not matched to a gene: 2. Germline lookup yields CDR1 SGHDT and CDR2 YYEEEE. CDR3 sequence reads: CASSLIAGGHTQYF. The CDR3 DNA reads TGTGCCAGCAGCTTGATAGCGGGGGGGCATACGCAGTATTTT.

The chain uses TRBV4-1 and TRBJ1-5; no reliable D call. The germline CDR1 and CDR2 sequences are MGHRA and YSYEKL. V was trimmed by 0 bases and J by 7 bases, leaving 10 bases between them. The CDR3 consists of 14 residues. The CDR3 region is CASSQDLSLQPQHF. DNA of the CDR3: TGCGCCAGCAGCCAAGACCTTTCCCTCCAGCCCCAGCATTTT.

This clone is deemed medium-sized (0.01 to 0.1%). V and J are TRBV19 and TRBJ1-4; D might be TRBD1 (6 bases). Germline CDR1 reads LNHDA; CDR2 reads SQIVND (reference sequence). The length of the CDR3 is 15 residues. Trimming removed 9 bases from V and 0 bases from J, with 14 bases in between. CDR3 bases: TGTGCCAGCCGAAACGCAGGGGCAACTAATGAAAAACTGTTTTTT. Translated, it gives CASRNAGATNEKLFF.

The V gene is TRBV10-3, the J gene TRBJ1-2, with a tentative D call TRBD1 (6 bases). Deletions cut 3 bases from V and 7 bases from J, with 21 bases between. This CDR3 region has 16 residues. Germline values: CDR1 ENHRY, CDR2 SYGVKD. Here the CDR3 reads CAISDLPQQGGSGYTF. The CDR3 DNA reads TGTGCCATCAGTGATCTCCCCCAACAAGGGGGTTCTGGCTACACCTTC.

V gene TRBV11-2 combines with J gene TRBJ2-7; TRBD1 matches 8 bases. With V trimmed by 2 bases and J by 6 bases, 6 bases remained unmatched. From germline, CDR1 is SGHAT and CDR2 FQNNGV. This CDR3 is 14 amino acids long. Here the CDR3 reads CASSLQDRAGEQYF. The CDR3 bases are TGTGCCAGCAGCTTACAGGACAGGGCAGGCGAGCAGTACTTC.

The chain links TRBV28 to TRBJ2-6; the D is unclear. V lost 6 bases and J 4 bases, leaving 10 bases between the germline ends. Germline lookup yields CDR1 MDHEN and CDR2 SYDVKM. The CDR3 spans 14 residues. The CDR3 loop reads CASSVSSGANVLTF. For the CDR3, the DNA is TGTGCCAGCAGCGTTAGCTCGGGGGCCAACGTCCTGACTTTC.

This chain uses TRBV2 with TRBJ1-1; no reliable D call. Germline-derived CDR1 and CDR2 are SNHLY and FYNNEI. V was trimmed by 6 bases and J by 1 base, leaving 9 bases between them. This CDR3 is 13 amino acids long. CDR3 in DNA: TGTGCCAGCAGACTTTCCCGGAACACTGAAGCTTTCTTT. Amino acid sequence: CASRLSRNTEAFF.

This chain joins TRBV3-1 (or the pseudogene TRBV3-2) and TRBJ2-7; weak D call: TRBD1 (6 bases). The CDR3 loop spans 13 amino acids. Per germline, CDR1 LGHDT and CDR2 YNNKEL (reference sequence). Trimming pared 4 bases from V and 7 bases from J, leaving 14 bases between. The CDR3 protein is CASSLGALGEQYF. The CDR3 nucleotides read TGTGCCAGCAGCCTGGGGGCCCTCGGTGAGCAGTACTTC.

A few counts support this clone. This chain connects TRBV7-9 to TRBJ1-2, with 8 bases identical to TRBD1. The CDR3 extends over 14 amino acids. From germline, CDR1 is SEHNR and CDR2 FQNEAQ (reference sequence). Trimming removed 8 bases from V and 8 bases from J; junction bases left unmatched: 13. CDR3: CASGDQGAYNGYTF. In DNA form, the CDR3 reads TGTGCCAGCGGCGATCAGGGGGCGTATAACGGCTACACCTTC.

The chain is built from TRBV2 and TRBJ1-2, with a tentative D call TRBD1 (5 bases). The CDR3 consists of 14 residues. Trimming left V 8 bases short and J 8 bases short, with 21 bases between. Germline V gives CDR1 SNHLY, CDR2 FYNNEI. The DNA of the CDR3 is TGTGCCAGCCGCCCGGGACTCTCGACGGGAGGCTACACCTTC. This sequence encodes CASRPGLSTGGYTF.

This chain uses TRBV10-3 with TRBJ1-6; D might be TRBD1 (5 bases). The CDR3 runs to 15 residues. The germline V gene encodes CDR1 ENHRY and CDR2 SYGVKD. Trimming took 6 bases from V and 6 from J, leaving 15 bases between them. This chain's CDR3 is CAIRGATVSNSPLHF. The CDR3 DNA reads as TGTGCCATCAGGGGCGCGACAGTATCTAATTCACCCCTCCACTTT.

This clone was found once. The CDR3 sequence: CASSPPQANSYEQYF. In DNA, the CDR3 is TGTGCCAGCAGCCCCCCCCAGGCTAACTCCTACGAGCAGTACTTC. The J gene is TRBJ2-7, the V gene TRBV7-6; D ambiguous. Between the trimmed V and J ends, which lost 5 bases and 0 bases, there was a span of 14 bases. CDR1 SGHVS and CDR2 FNYEAQ come from the germline V gene. This CDR3 contains 15 residues.

The gene calls are TRBV2 and TRBJ1-5, with TRBD1 matching 7 bases. Germline CDR1 is SNHLY and CDR2 is FYNNEI. The CDR3 loop spans 16 amino acids. V gave up 4 bases and J gave up 0 bases; unmatched junction bases: 6. The CDR3 loop reads CASSVGTDYSNQPQHF. The CDR3 nucleotides are TGTGCCAGCAGTGTCGGGACAGACTATAGCAATCAGCCCCAGCATTTT.

This clone is deemed medium-sized (0.01 to 0.1%). Other nucleotide sequences in the sample specify the same CDR3. The chain couples TRBV7-9 to TRBJ1-1; D is possibly TRBD1 (6 bases). The CDR3 has 12 amino acids. Germline CDR1 and CDR2: SEHNR and FQNEAQ (reference sequence). The ends were cut back, 5 bases at V and 11 bases at J, with 15 bases in the middle. The CDR3 region is CASSLTGLEAFF. The CDR3 nucleotides are TGTGCCAGCAGCCTGACAGGTCTAGAGGCTTTCTTT.

CDR3 coding DNA: TGTGCCAGCAGCGGAGGACGTTCGGACATTCAGTACTTC. Encoded protein: CASSGGRSDIQYF. The V call is TRBV5-6, the J call TRBJ2-4, with a weak D call TRBD2 (5 bases). V was pared by 4 bases and J by 8 bases, with 13 bases between. This CDR3 contains 13 residues. The germline CDR1 and CDR2 sequences are SGHDT and YYEEEE. Combining the CDR3 with reference TRBV5-6 and TRBJ2-4 gives the whole variable domain DAGVTQSPTHLIKTRGQQVTLRCSPKSGHDTVSWYQQALGQGPQFIFQYYEEEERQRGNFPDRFSGHQFPNYSSELNVNALLLGDSALYLCASSGGRSDIQYFGAGTRLSVL.

This clone was picked up a small number of times. CDR3 in DNA: TGTGCCAGTCCCAGGGACAGACAGAACACCGGGGAGCTGTTTTTT. Amino acid sequence: CASPRDRQNTGELFF. The chain carries TRBV19 and TRBJ2-2; the match to TRBD1 covers 7 bases. Germline V gene data show CDR1 as LNHDA and CDR2 as SQIVND (reference sequence). CDR3 length equals 15 residues. The junction had 7 bases not matched to a gene; V was cut back by 8 bases and J by 1 base.